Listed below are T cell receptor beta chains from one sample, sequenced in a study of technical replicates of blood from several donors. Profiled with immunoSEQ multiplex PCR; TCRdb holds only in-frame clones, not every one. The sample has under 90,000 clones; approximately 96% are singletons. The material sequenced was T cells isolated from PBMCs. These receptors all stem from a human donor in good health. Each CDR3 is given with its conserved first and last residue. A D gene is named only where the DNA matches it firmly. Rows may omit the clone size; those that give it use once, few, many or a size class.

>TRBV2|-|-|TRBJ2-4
TGTGCCAGCAGTGAACAGTCCGGGACTCCAATAGCCAAAAACATTCAGTACTTC
CASSEQSGTPIAKNIQYF
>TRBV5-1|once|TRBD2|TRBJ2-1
TGCGCCAGCAGCTTGAGCGGGAGAATATACAATGAGCAGTTCTTC
CASSLSGRIYNEQFF
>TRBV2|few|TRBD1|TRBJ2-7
TGTGCCAGCTACACGGGACAGGCGGTGCACGAGCAGTACTTC
CASYTGQAVHEQYF
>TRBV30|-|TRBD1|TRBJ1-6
TGTGCCGCCGGACAGGGCAGTAATTCACCCCTCCACTTT
CAAGQGSNSPLHF
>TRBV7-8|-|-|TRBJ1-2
TGTGCCAGCAGCTTAGAGGACTGGGCTGGCTACACCTTC
CASSLEDWAGYTF
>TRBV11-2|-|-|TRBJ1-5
TGTGCCAGCAGCTTAGAGGGGGGTAGCAATCAGCCCCAGCATTTT
CASSLEGGSNQPQHF
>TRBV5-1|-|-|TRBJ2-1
TGCGCCAGCAGCTTGACAGGTGATGAGCAGTTCTTC
CASSLTGDEQFF
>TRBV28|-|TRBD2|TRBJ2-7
TGTGCCAGCAGGGAAAGCGGGAGAGCCTACGAGCAGTACTTC
CASRESGRAYEQYF
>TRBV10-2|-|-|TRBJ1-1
TGCGCCAGCAGTGTCGATCCGGGGGGCACTGAAGCTTTCTTT
CASSVDPGGTEAFF
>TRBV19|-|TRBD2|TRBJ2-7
TGTGCCAGTAGTTCGACTAGCGGGCCCTACGAGCAGTACTTC
CASSSTSGPYEQYF
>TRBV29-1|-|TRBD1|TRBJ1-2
TGCAGCGTCCCACAGGGGCATGGCTACACCTTC
CSVPQGHGYTF
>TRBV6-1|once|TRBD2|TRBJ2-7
TGTGCCAGCGGTAGCGGGAGCCTCTCCTACGAGCAGTACTTC
CASGSGSLSYEQYF
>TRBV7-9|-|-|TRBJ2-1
TGTGCCAGCAGCCGTGATTCAGGGGTTGATGAGCAGTTCTTC
CASSRDSGVDEQFF
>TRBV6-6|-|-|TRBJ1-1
TGTGCCAGCACCAATAGCCCCGGGACACGGAACACTGAAGCTTTCTTT
CASTNSPGTRNTEAFF
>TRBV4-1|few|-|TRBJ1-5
TGCGCCAGCAGCCAAGATTCCGGGTATGGTAGCAATCAGCCCCAGCATTTT
CASSQDSGYGSNQPQHF
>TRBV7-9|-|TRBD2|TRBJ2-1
TGTGCCAGCAGCTTCGGGTCGGGGGAGGGCCCTGAGCAGTTCTTC
CASSFGSGEGPEQFF
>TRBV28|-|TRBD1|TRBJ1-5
TGTGCCAGCAGTTGGGGGACAGGCTGGGGTCAGCCCCAGCATTTT
CASSWGTGWGQPQHF
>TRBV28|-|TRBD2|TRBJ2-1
TGTGCCAGCTTGAGCGGGGGACTAGCGGGAGGCTCCTCCTACAATGAGCAGTTCTTC
CASLSGGLAGGSSYNEQFF
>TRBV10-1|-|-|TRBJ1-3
TGCGCCAGCAGTGACGGGGTCTCTGCTGGAAACACCATATATTTT
CASSDGVSAGNTIYF
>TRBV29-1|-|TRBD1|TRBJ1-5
TGCAGCGTTGGGGGACAGGGGGCGGGAGGCAATCAGCCCCAGCATTTT
CSVGGQGAGGNQPQHF
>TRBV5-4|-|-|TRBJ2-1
TGTGCCAGCAATCAGTACCGGGACAACGGTGAGCAGTTCTTC
CASNQYRDNGEQFF
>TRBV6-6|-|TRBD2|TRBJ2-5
TGTGCCAGCAGTTGGGGAGGGGTCGGGACCCAGTACTTC
CASSWGGVGTQYF
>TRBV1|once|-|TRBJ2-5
TGCACCAGCAGCCAGGCTCAGCGGGACAGGGTCCAGGTGGAGACCCAGTACTTC
CTSSQAQRDRVQVETQYF
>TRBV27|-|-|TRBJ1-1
TGTGCCAGCAGTTTACGGACGGGGATGAACACTGAAGCTTTCTTT
CASSLRTGMNTEAFF
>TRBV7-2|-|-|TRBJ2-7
TGTGCCAGCAGCTTTTCTCAGGACTATCGACGGGAGCAGTACTTC
CASSFSQDYRREQYF
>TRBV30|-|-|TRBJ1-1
TGTGCCTGCGGGGGAAACACTGAAGCTTTCTTT
CACGGNTEAFF
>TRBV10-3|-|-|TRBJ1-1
TGTGCCATCAGCTCCCCCGGGGGAGCCAAGGGCACTGAAGCTTTCTTT
CAISSPGGAKGTEAFF
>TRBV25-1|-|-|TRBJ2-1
TGTGCCAGCAGTGACCTAAATGAGCAGTTCTTC
CASSDLNEQFF
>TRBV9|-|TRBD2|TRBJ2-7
TGTGCCAGCAGCGTGGGGACTAGCGGGGGGATATACGAGCAGTACTTC
CASSVGTSGGIYEQYF
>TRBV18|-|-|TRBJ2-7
TGTGCCAGCTCCCCAGGTCAAGCCCGGTCCTACGAGCAGTACTTC
CASSPGQARSYEQYF
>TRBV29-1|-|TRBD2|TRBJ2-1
TGCAGCGTTAGGGCGGGAGGAAATGAGCAGTTCTTC
CSVRAGGNEQFF
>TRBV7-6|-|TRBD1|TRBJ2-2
TGTGCCAGCAGCTTAATGTTGAGGGGGCGCACCGGGGAGCTGTTTTTT
CASSLMLRGRTGELFF
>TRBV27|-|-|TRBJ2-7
TGTGCCAGCAGTTCCCCAACTAGAAGCTACGAGCAGTACTTC
CASSSPTRSYEQYF
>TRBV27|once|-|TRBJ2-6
TGTGCCAGCAGTTTCCGCACAGGGCTTGGGGCCAACGTCCTGACTTTC
CASSFRTGLGANVLTF
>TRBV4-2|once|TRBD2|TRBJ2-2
TGTGCCAGCAGCCAGGACCTAGCGGGAATACCTTACACCGGGGAGCTGTTTTTT
CASSQDLAGIPYTGELFF
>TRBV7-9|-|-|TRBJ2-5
TGTGCCAGCAGCGTGACAGGGGCGGGGGCCCAAGAGACCCAGTACTTC
CASSVTGAGAQETQYF
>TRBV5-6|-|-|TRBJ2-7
TGTGCCAGCAGCCCCCGGCAGGGAAGATACGAGCAGTACTTC
CASSPRQGRYEQYF
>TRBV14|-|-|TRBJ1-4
TGTGCCAGCAGCCAAGTCTCCGGCAAAACGGGTGAAAAACTGTTTTTT
CASSQVSGKTGEKLFF
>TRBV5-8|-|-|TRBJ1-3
TGTGCCAGCAGCTTGGACCGGGGAAACACCATATATTTT
CASSLDRGNTIYF
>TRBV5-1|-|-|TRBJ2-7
TGCGCCAGCAGCCTTGACTCCGGCGGCTACGAGCAGTACTTC
CASSLDSGGYEQYF
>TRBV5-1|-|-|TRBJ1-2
TGCGCCAGCAGCCCTGAACCCAGGGATGGCTACACCTTC
CASSPEPRDGYTF
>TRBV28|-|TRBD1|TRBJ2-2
TGTGCCAGCAGTTTCGGGCAGGGGGAAACGAACACCGGGGAGCTGTTTTTT
CASSFGQGETNTGELFF
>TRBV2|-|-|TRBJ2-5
TGTGCCAGCAGTGAAGACGGCGGGTGGGAGCCGATCCAAGAGACCCAGTACTTC
CASSEDGGWEPIQETQYF
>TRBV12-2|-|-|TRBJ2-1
TGTGCAAGTCGCTTAGTCAGCGGGAGAGGGACCTCCTACAATGAGCAGTTCTTC
CASRLVSGRGTSYNEQFF
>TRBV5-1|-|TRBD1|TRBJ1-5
TGCGCCAGCAGCTTGACAGGGGGTAATCAGCCCCAGCATTTT
CASSLTGGNQPQHF
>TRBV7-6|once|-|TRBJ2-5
TGTGCCAGCAGCTTAGCGGCGCTAGCGAGGGCCAGGGAGACCCAGTACTTC
CASSLAALARARETQYF
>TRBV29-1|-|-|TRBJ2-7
TGCAGCGTTGGGTGGGTACGGGGAAGAGCGTCCTACGAGCAGTACTTC
CSVGWVRGRASYEQYF
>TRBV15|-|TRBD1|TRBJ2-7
TGTGCCACCAGCCGGAGGGACAGGGGGCTGCTAGATGCTGACTACGAGCAGTACTTC
CATSRRDRGLLDADYEQYF
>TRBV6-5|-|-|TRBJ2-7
TGTGCCAGCAGTTACTCACGGGGGTCCTCCTACGAGCAGTACTTC
CASSYSRGSSYEQYF
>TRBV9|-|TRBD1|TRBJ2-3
TGTGCCAGCAGCTCACCCTCAGGGGGTGATACGCAGTATTTT
CASSSPSGGDTQYF
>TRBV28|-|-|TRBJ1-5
TGTGCCAGCAGTGCCGGGACACTCAATCAGCCCCAGCATTTT
CASSAGTLNQPQHF
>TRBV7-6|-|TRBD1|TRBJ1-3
TGTGCCAGCAGCTTGGGACAGGGGACTGGAAACACCATATATTTT
CASSLGQGTGNTIYF
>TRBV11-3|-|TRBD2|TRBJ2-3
TGTGCCAGCAGCTTATTAGGTAGCGGGGTTCCAGATACGCAGTATTTT
CASSLLGSGVPDTQYF
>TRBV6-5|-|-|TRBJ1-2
TGTGCCAGCAGTAACCACAGGGTTGGGCACTATGGCTACACCTTC
CASSNHRVGHYGYTF
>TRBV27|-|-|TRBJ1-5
TGTGCCAGCAGTTATCTTAGCAATCAGCCCCAGCATTTT
CASSYLSNQPQHF
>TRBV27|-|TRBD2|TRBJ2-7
TGTGCCAGCAGGCTAGCGGGGGTCTACGAGCAGTACTTC
CASRLAGVYEQYF
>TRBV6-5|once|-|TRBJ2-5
TGTGCCAGCAGTTATTACAGGCAAGAGACCCAGTACTTC
CASSYYRQETQYF
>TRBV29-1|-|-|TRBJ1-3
TGCAGCGTAACAGGCGACCGGGCGGGAAACACCATATATTTT
CSVTGDRAGNTIYF